One and the same sample provided the 12 T cell receptor beta chains below, sequenced in a study of cytotoxic CD8 clonotypes in ibrutinib-treated CLL. TCRdb keeps only in-frame clones here, not all; method: immunoSEQ multiplex PCR. Of around 300,000 clones in the sample, 80% were seen once. Sequences were derived from PBMCs, sampled before ibrutinib treatment. The receptor source for this set is a human donor with chronic lymphocytic leukemia.

This clone was found once. An end of the junction differs from the germline gene, which may be a read error. Other DNA sequences in this sample translate to the same CDR3. This chain joins TRBV29-1 and TRBJ1-1; D gene ambiguous. The CDR3 length is 13 residues. CDR1 is SQVTM and CDR2 is ANQGSEA in the germline V gene. The CDR3 region has the DNA TGCAGCGTTGTCTTACAGTCGAACACTGAGGCTTTCTTT. Its protein is CSVVLQSNTEAFF.

V is TRBV11-3 and J is TRBJ2-1; D not certain. Germline values: CDR1 SGHNT, CDR2 YENEEA. The CDR3 extends over 14 amino acids. V shed 1 base and J shed 8 bases, with 12 bases lying between them. The CDR3 DNA sequence: TGTGCCAGCAGCTTAGGAAGTCCGGATGATGAGCAGTTCTTC. Translation: CASSLGSPDDEQFF.

This clone has just a few counts. The chain uses TRBV29-1 and TRBJ2-1, with no clear D. The CDR3 has 10 residues. The V and J ends lost 4 bases and 7 bases respectively, with 5 bases between them. Germline V gene data show CDR1 as SQVTM and CDR2 as ANQGSEA. CDR3 in amino acids: CSVVMNEQFF. CDR3 in DNA: TGCAGCGTTGTGATGAATGAGCAGTTCTTC.

The chain employs TRBV30 and TRBJ1-4; D not resolved. This CDR3 comprises 15 residues. Germline-derived CDR1 and CDR2 are GTSNPN and SVGIG (reference sequence). The V and J ends lost 0 bases and 6 bases respectively, with 14 bases between them. The chain's CDR3 is CAWSVLGSFDEKLFF. The CDR3 nucleotides read TGTGCCTGGAGTGTTCTGGGATCTTTTGATGAAAAACTGTTTTTT.

The chain uses TRBV5-1 and TRBJ2-1; 7 nucleotides line up with TRBD2. Per germline, CDR1 SGHRS and CDR2 YFSETQ. The CDR3 loop spans 15 amino acids. V trimming: 0 bases; J trimming: 9 bases; junction bases outside the gene matches: 9. The CDR3 here is CASSLGGGIAGEQFF. CDR3 nucleotide sequence: TGCGCCAGCAGCTTGGGCGGGGGAATAGCGGGTGAGCAGTTCTTC. Full variable domain (outside the CDR3, taken from reference TRBV5-1 and TRBJ2-1): KAGVTQTPRYLIKTRGQQVTLSCSPISGHRSVSWYQQTPGQGLQFLFEYFSETQRNKGNFPGRFSGRQFSNSRSEMNVSTLELGDSALYLCASSLGGGIAGEQFFGPGTRLTVL.

The V and J genes are TRBV7-2 and TRBJ2-1; 12 positions match TRBD2. Germline V gene data show CDR1 as SGHTA and CDR2 as FQGNSA. J was trimmed by 7 bases and V by 4 bases; bases with no gene match: 11. The CDR3 extends over 17 amino acids. CDR3: CASSSGLAGIGVNEQFF. The CDR3 DNA reads TGTGCCAGCAGCTCAGGACTAGCGGGAATTGGTGTGAATGAGCAGTTCTTC.

The rearrangement joins TRBV7-8 to TRBJ2-6; D gene ambiguous. This CDR3 region has 16 residues. Germline values: CDR1 SGHVS, CDR2 FQNEAQ. The germline V and J ends were trimmed by 1 base and 2 bases, with 9 bases remaining between them. The CDR3 nucleotides are TGTGCCAGCAGCTTAGTTCAGGCCCCTGGGGCCAACGTCCTGACTTTC. It is translated as CASSLVQAPGANVLTF.

The chain is built from TRBV5-1 and TRBJ2-7, with a possible D match to TRBD1 (5 bases). Trimming removed 4 bases at V and 1 base at J, with 6 bases between. Germline lookup yields CDR1 SGHRS and CDR2 YFSETQ. This CDR3 spans 12 amino acids. CDR3 DNA: TGCGCCAGCAGCGACAGTTCCTACGAGCAGTACTTC. Translating it yields CASSDSSYEQYF.

The gene calls are TRBV9 and TRBJ2-1; 8 bases are a match to TRBD2. The CDR3 has 14 amino acids. In germline, CDR1 is SGDLS, CDR2 YYNGEE. Trimming cost V 3 bases and J 8 bases; bases outside gene matches: 7. The CDR3 sequence: CASSGAGVFDEQFF. CDR3 coding DNA: TGTGCCAGCAGCGGAGCGGGAGTGTTCGATGAGCAGTTCTTC.

The CDR3 DNA reads as TGTGCCAGCAGTGACCCTCCGGCCGGGACCCACAATGAGCAGTTCTTC. This encodes CASSDPPAGTHNEQFF. The rearrangement joins TRBV2 to TRBJ2-1; D tentatively reads TRBD1 or TRBD2 (5 bases each). V shed 3 bases and J shed 5 bases, with 17 bases lying between them. Germline loops: CDR1 SNHLY, CDR2 FYNNEI. The CDR3 is 16 residues long.

This chain connects TRBV2 to TRBJ2-7, with D perhaps TRBD1 or TRBD2 (5 bases each). The CDR3 length is 14 residues. The germline CDR1 and CDR2 sequences are SNHLY and FYNNEI. Trimming pared 6 bases from V and 7 bases from J, leaving 19 bases between. This CDR3 reads CASRSEPGRNEQYF. In DNA, the CDR3 is TGTGCCAGCAGATCCGAACCGGGACGAAATGAGCAGTACTTC.

The chain uses TRBV7-9 and TRBJ2-3; D unclear. Trimming stripped 3 bases from V and 0 bases from J, with 7 bases between. The CDR3 runs to 14 residues. The germline V gene encodes CDR1 SEHNR and CDR2 FQNEAQ (reference sequence). CDR3 region: CASSFTRSTDTQYF. The CDR3 DNA follows: TGTGCCAGCAGCTTTACGAGAAGCACAGATACGCAGTATTTT.